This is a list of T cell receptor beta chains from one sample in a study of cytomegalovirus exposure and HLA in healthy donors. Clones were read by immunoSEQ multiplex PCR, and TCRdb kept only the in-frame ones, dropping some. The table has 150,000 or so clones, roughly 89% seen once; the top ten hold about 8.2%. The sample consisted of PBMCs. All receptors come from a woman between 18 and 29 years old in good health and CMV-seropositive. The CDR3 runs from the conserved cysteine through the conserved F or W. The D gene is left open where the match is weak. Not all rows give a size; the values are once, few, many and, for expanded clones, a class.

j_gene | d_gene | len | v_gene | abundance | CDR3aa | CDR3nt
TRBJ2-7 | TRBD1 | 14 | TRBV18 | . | CASSPETGGYEQYF | TGTGCCAGCTCACCCGAGACAGGGGGTTACGAGCAGTACTTC
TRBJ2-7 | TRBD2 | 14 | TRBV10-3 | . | CAIRTSGGPYEQYF | TGTGCCATCAGGACTAGCGGGGGCCCCTACGAGCAGTACTTC
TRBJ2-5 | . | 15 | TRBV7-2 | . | CASSLARLDQETQYF | TGTGCCAGCAGCTTAGCTCGGCTAGACCAAGAGACCCAGTACTTC
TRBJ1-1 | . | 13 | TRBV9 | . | CASSVGGSTEAFF | TGTGCCAGCAGCGTAGGAGGGAGCACTGAAGCTTTCTTT
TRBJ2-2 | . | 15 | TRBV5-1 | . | CASSSLTGGTGELFF | TGCGCCAGCAGCAGCTTAACCGGGGGCACCGGGGAGCTGTTTTTT
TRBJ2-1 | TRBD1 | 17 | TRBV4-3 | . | CASSQDVRGSYYNEQFF | TGCGCCAGCAGCCAAGATGTCAGGGGGTCTTATTACAATGAGCAGTTCTTC
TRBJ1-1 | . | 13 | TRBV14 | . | CASSLSSLSEAFF | TGTGCCAGCAGCCTTAGTAGTTTGAGTGAAGCTTTCTTT
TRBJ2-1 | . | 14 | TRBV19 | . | CASSITHSYNEQFF | TGTGCCAGTAGTATAACTCACTCCTACAATGAGCAGTTCTTC
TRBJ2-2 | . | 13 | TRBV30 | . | CAWSQTNTGELFF | TGTGCCTGGAGTCAAACGAACACCGGGGAGCTGTTTTTT
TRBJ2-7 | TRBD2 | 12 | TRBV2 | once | CATQRDSYEQYF | TGTGCCACCCAGCGGGACTCCTACGAGCAGTACTTC
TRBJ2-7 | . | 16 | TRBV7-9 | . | CASSLSQAVKYYEQYF | TGTGCCAGCAGCTTAAGCCAGGCAGTTAAGTACTACGAGCAGTACTTC
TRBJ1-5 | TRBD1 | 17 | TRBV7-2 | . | CASSLGTGGIGNQPQHF | TGTGCCAGCAGCTTAGGGACAGGGGGCATTGGCAATCAGCCCCAGCATTTT
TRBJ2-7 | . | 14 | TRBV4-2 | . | CASSHIGQTYEQYF | TGTGCCAGCAGCCACATTGGACAGACCTACGAGCAGTACTTC
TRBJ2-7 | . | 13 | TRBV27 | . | CASSAGLGYEQYF | TGTGCCAGCAGTGCAGGGTTAGGTTACGAGCAGTACTTC
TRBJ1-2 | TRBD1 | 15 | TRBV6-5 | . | CASSYGETGTYGYTF | TGTGCCAGCAGTTACGGGGAGACAGGGACCTATGGCTACACCTTC
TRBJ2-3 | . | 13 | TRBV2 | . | CASTHTPTDTQYF | TGTGCCAGCACCCACACCCCCACAGATACGCAGTATTTT
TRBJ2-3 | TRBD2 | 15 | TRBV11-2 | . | CASLSLAEATDTQYF | TGTGCCAGCCTGTCACTAGCGGAAGCGACAGATACGCAGTATTTT
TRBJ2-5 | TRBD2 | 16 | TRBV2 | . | CASSRGPGLAEETQYF | TGTGCCAGCAGCCGAGGCCCGGGACTAGCGGAAGAGACCCAGTACTTC
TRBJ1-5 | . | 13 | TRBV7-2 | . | CASSLGPQVPQHF | TGTGCCAGCAGCTTAGGGCCCCAAGTGCCCCAGCATTTT
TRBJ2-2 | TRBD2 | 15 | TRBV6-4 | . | CASSDGRENTGELFF | TGTGCCAGCAGTGACGGGAGGGAGAACACCGGGGAGCTGTTTTTT
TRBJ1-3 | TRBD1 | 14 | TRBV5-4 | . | CASSLWDRGNTIYF | TGTGCCAGCAGCTTGTGGGACAGGGGAAACACCATATATTTT
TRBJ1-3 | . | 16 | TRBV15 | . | CATSRDQGSIGNTIYF | TGTGCCACCAGCAGAGATCAGGGATCTATCGGAAACACCATATATTTT
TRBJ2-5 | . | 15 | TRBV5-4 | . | CASSLGATGKETQYF | TGTGCCAGCAGCTTGGGAGCCACAGGGAAAGAGACCCAGTACTTC
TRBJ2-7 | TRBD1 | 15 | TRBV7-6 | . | CASSRTGGPPYEQYF | TGTGCCAGCAGCCGGACAGGGGGCCCACCCTACGAGCAGTACTTC
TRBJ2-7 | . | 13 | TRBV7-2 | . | CASSRAAADEQYF | TGTGCCAGCAGCCGTGCGGCGGCAGACGAGCAGTACTTC
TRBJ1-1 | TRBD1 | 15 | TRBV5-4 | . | CASSGQGGVNTEAFF | TGTGCCAGCAGCGGACAGGGGGGGGTGAACACTGAAGCTTTCTTT
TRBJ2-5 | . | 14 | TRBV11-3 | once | CASSLAAGKETQYF | TGTGCCAGCAGCTTAGCGGCGGGGAAAGAGACCCAGTACTTC
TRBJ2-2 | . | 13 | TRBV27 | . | CASSLTGFGELFF | TGTGCCAGCAGTTTAACAGGATTCGGGGAGCTGTTTTTT
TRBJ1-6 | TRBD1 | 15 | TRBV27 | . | CASSPRDRAVSTLHF | TGTGCCAGCAGTCCCAGGGACAGGGCAGTATCCACCCTCCACTTT
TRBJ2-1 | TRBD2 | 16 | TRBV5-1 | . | CASSPWRGRPMDEQFF | TGCGCCAGCAGCCCTTGGCGGGGGAGGCCGATGGATGAGCAGTTCTTC
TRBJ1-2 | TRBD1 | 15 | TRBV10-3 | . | CAISPFTGDSYGYTF | TGTGCCATCAGTCCTTTCACGGGGGACAGCTATGGCTACACCTTC
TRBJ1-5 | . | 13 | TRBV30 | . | CAWSVHGNQPQHF | TGTGCCTGGAGTGTACACGGGAATCAGCCCCAGCATTTT
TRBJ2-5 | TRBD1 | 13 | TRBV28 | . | CASRPTGGETQYF | TGTGCCAGCAGACCTACAGGGGGAGAGACCCAGTACTTC
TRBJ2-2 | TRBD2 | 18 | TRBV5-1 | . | CASSLVRVGLSNTGELFF | TGCGCCAGCAGCTTGGTCAGGGTGGGACTATCGAACACCGGGGAGCTGTTTTTT
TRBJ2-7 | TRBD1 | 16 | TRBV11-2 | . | CASSISDRGFSYEQYF | TGTGCCAGCAGCATATCAGACAGGGGTTTCTCCTACGAGCAGTACTTC
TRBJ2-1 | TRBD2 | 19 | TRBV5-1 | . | CASSSPGLAGGHSYNEQFF | TGCGCCAGCAGCTCACCGGGACTAGCGGGGGGGCATTCCTACAATGAGCAGTTCTTC
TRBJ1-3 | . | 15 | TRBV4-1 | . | CASSQDPGRGNTIYF | TGCGCCAGCAGCCAAGATCCGGGTCGTGGAAACACCATATATTTT
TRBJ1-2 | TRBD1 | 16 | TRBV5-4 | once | CASSPLLTGGVYGYTF | TGTGCCAGCAGCCCTCTCCTGACAGGGGGGGTCTATGGCTACACCTTC
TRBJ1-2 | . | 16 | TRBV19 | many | CASSTKKLGQFYGYTF | TGTGCCAGTAGTACCAAAAAACTTGGACAATTCTATGGCTACACCTTC
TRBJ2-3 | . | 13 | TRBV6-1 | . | CASSEHGLDTQYF | TGTGCCAGCAGTGAGCACGGGTTAGATACGCAGTATTTT
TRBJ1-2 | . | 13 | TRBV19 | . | CASSIALDRGYTF | TGTGCCAGTAGTATAGCCCTAGATCGGGGCTACACCTTC
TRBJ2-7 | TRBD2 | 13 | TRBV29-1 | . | CSVVSRLAGLQYF | TGCAGCGTTGTAAGTCGGCTAGCGGGGTTGCAGTACTTC
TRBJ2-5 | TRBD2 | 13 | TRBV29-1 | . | CSVEWGGQETQYF | TGCAGCGTTGAGTGGGGGGGTCAAGAGACCCAGTACTTC
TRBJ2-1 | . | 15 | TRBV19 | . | CASSPRLVASNEQFF | TGTGCCAGTAGTCCCAGACTAGTAGCGAGTAATGAGCAGTTCTTC